The clone carrying this T cell receptor (beta chain) was counted at least ten times. The entry originates in a study of T cells in Graves' hyperthyroidism and ophthalmopathy. Newly diagnosed hyperthyroidism patients aged 18 to 65 years had disease lasting under 2 months. Reasons for excluding patients were uncontrolled infection, other autoimmune disease, pregnancy or lactation. The CDR3 consists of 15 residues. Germline CDR1 reads MNHNS; CDR2 reads SASEGT. V shed 5 bases and J shed 7 bases, with 17 bases lying between them. Regions amplified from RNA transcripts were the TCR beta CDR3 regions. Researchers ran a first-round RT-PCR on the TCR CDR3 using the HTBI primer set. TCRdb used MiXCR to reprocess the multiplex PCR reads, holding one entry per CDR3 protein. The data hold under 400,000 distinct CDR3 sequences, with approximately 13% observed a single time.

The chain joins TRBV6-1 to TRBJ1-4, with D tentatively TRBD1 (6 bases). The sequenced material came from blood. This clonotype was sampled from a woman in her late teens or twenties with Graves' hyperthyroidism. CDR3 residues: CASSYAGAMGEKLFF. For the CDR3, the DNA is TGTGCCAGCAGTTACGCGGGGGCGATGGGTGAAAAACTGTTTTTT.